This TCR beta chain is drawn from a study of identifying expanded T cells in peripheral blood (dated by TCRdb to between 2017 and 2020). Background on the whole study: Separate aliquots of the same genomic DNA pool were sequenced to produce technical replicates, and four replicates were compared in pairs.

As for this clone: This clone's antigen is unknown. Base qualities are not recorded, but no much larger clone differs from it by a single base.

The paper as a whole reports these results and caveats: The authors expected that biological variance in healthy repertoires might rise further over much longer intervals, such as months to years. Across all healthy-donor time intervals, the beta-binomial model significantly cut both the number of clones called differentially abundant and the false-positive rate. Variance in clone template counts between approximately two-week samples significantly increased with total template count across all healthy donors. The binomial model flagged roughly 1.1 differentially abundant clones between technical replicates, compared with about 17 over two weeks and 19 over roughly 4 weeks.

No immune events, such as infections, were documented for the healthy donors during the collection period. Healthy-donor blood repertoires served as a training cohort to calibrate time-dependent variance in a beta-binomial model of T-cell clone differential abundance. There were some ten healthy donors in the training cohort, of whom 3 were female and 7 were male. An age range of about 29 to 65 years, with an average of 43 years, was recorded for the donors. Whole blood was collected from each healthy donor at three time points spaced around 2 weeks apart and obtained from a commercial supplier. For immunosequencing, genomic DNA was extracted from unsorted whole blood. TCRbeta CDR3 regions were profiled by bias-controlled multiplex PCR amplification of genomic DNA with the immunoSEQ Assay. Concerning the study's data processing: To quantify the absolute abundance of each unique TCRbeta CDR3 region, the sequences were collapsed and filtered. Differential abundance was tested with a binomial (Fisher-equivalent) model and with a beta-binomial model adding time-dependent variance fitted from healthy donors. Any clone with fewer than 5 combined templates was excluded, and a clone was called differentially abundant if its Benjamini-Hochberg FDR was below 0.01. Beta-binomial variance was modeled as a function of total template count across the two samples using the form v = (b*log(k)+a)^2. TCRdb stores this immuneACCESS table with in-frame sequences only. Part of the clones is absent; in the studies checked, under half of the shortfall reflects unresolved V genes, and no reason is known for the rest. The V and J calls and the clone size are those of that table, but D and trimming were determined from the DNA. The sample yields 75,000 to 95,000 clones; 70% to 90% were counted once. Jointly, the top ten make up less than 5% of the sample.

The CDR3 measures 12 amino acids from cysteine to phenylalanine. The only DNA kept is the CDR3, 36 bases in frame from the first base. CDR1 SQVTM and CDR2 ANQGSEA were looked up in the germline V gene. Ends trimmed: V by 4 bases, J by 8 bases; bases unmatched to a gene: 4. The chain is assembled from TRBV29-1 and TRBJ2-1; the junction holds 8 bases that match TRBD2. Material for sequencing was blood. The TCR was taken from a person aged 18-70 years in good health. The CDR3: CSVGTSSHEQFF. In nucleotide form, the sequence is TGCAGCGTTGGGACTAGCTCCCATGAGCAGTTCTTC.